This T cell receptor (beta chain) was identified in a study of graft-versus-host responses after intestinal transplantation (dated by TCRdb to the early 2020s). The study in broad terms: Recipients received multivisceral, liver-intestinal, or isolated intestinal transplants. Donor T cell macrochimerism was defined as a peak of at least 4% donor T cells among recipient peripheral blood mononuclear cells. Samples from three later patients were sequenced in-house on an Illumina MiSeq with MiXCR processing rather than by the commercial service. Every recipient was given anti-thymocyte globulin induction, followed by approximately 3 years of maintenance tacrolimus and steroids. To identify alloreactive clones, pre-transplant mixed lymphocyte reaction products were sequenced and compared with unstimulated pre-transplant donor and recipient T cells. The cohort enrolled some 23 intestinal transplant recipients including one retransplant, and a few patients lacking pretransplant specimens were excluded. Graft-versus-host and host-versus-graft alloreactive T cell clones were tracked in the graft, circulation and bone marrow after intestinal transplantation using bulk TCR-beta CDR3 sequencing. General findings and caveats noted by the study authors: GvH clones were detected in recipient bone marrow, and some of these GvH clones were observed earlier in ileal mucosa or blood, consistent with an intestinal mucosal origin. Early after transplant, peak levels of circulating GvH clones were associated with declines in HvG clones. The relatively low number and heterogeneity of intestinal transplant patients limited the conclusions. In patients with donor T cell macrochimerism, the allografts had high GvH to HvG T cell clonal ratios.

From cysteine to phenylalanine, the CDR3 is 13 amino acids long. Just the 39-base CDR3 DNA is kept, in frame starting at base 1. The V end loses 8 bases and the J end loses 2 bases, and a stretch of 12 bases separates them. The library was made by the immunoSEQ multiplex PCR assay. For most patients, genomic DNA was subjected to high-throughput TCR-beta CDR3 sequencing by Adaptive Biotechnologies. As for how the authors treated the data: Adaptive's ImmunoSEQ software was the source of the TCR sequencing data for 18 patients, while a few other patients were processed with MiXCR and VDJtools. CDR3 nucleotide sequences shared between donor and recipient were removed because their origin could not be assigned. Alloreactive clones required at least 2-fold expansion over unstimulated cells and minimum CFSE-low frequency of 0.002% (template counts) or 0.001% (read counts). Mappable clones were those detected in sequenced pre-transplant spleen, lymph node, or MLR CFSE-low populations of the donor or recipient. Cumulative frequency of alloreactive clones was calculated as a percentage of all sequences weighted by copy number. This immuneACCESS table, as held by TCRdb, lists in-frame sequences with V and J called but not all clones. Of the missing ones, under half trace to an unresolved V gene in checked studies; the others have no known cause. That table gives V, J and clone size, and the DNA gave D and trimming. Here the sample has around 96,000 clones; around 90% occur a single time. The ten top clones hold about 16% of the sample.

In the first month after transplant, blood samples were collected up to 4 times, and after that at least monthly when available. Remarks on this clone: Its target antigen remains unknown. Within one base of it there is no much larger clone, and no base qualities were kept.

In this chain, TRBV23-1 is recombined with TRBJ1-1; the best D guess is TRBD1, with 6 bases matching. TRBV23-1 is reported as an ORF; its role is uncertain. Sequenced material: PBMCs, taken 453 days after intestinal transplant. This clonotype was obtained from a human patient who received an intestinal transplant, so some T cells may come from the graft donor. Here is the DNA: TGCGCCAGCCCCGGACAGATAAACACTGAAGCTTTCTTT. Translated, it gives CASPGQINTEAFF.